Sequencing of this T cell receptor (beta chain) was carried out in a study of T cell changes during pregnancy in multiple sclerosis. Sequenced by immunoSEQ multiplex PCR; TCRdb stores in-frame clones only, minus some. In the table there are about 77,000 clones, 90% to 95% of which are singletons. The germline V gene encodes CDR1 SEHNR and CDR2 FQNEAQ (reference sequence). This CDR3 comprises 14 residues. Germline trimming cut 5 bases from V and 3 bases from J; bases unmatched to any gene: 2. V and J are TRBV7-9 and TRBJ2-3; 10 bases line up with TRBD1. The sequenced sample was peripheral blood, obtained after pregnancy. The clonotype comes from a female donor in good health, enrolled as a control in a pregnancy study. The CDR3, as DNA: TGTGCCAGCAGCCCGGGACAGGGGACAGATACGCAGTATTTT. This gives the protein CASSPGQGTDTQYF.